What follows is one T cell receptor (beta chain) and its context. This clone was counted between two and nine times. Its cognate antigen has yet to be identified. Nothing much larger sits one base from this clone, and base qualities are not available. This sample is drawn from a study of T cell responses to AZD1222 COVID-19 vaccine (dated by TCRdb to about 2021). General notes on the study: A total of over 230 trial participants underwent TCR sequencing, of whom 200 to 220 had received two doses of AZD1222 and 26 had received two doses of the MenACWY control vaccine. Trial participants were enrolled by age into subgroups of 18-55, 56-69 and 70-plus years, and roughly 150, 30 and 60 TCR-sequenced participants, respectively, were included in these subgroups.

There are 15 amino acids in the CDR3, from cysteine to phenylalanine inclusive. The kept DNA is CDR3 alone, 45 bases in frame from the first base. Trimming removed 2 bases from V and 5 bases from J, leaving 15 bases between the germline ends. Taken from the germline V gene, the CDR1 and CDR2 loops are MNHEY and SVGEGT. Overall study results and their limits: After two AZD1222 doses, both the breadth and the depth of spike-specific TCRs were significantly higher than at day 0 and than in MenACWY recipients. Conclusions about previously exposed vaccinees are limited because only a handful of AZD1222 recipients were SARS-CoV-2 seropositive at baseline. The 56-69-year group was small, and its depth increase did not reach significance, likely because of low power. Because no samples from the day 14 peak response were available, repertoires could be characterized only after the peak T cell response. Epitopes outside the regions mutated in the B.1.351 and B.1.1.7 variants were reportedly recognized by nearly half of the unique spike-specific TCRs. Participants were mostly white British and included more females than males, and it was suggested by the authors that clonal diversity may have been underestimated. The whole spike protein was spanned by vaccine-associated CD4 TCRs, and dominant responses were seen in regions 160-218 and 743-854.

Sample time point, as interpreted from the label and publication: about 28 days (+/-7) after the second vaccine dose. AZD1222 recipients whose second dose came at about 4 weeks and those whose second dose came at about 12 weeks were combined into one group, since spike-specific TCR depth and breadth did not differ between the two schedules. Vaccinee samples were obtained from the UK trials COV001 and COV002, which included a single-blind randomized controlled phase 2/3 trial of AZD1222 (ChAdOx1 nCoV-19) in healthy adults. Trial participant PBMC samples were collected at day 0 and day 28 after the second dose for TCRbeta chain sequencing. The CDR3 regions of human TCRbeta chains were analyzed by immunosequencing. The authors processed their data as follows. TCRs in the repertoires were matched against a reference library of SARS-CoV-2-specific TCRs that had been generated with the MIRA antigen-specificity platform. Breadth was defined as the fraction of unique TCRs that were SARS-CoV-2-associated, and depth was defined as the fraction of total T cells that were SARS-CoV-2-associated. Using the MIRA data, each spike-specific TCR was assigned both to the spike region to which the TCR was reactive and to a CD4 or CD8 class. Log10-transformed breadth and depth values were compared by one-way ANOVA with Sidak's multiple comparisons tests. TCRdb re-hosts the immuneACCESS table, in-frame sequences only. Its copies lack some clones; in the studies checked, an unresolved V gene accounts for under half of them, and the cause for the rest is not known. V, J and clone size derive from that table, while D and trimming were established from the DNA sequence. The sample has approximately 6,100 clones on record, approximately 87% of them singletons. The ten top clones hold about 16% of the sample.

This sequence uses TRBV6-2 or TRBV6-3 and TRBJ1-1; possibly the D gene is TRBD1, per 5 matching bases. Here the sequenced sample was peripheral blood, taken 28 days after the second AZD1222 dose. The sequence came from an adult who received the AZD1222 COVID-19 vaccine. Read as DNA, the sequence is TGTGCCAGCAGTTACGGTTGGGGGAGAGGGACTGAAGCTTTCTTT. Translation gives CASSYGWGRGTEAFF.